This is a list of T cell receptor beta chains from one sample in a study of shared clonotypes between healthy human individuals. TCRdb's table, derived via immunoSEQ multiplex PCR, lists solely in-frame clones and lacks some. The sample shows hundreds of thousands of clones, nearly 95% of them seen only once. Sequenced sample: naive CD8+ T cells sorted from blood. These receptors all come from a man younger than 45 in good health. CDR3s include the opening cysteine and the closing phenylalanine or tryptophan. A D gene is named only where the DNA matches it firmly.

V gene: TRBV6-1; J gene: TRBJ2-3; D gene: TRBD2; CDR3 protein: CASRESGRGDTQYF; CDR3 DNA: TGTGCCAGCAGAGAGAGCGGGAGAGGTGATACGCAGTATTTT
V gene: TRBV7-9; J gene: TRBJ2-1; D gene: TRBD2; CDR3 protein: CASSFGGTGGSYNEQFF; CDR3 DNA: TGTGCCAGCAGCTTTGGTGGGACGGGGGGCTCCTACAATGAGCAGTTCTTC
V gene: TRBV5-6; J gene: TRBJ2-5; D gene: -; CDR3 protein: CASSLAREAIGLKETQYF; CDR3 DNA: TGTGCCAGCAGCTTGGCCCGGGAAGCGATAGGCTTAAAAGAGACCCAGTACTTC
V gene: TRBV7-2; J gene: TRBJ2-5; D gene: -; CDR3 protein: CASSPIDRNLPETQYF; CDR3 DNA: TGTGCCAGCAGCCCAATCGACAGGAACCTCCCAGAGACCCAGTACTTC
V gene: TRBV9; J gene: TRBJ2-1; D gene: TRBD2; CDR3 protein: CASSDTSGPSYNEQFF; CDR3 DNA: TGTGCCAGCAGCGACACTAGCGGGCCCTCCTACAATGAGCAGTTCTTC
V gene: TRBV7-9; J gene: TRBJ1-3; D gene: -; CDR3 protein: CASRLTGAIGNTIYF; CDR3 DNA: TGTGCCAGCAGACTGACAGGCGCGATTGGAAACACCATATATTTT
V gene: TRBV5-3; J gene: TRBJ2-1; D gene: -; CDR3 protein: CARSLGCNGTLWYNEQFF; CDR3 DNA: TGTGCCAGAAGCTTGGGCTGTAACGGGACGCTCTGGTACAATGAGCAGTTCTTC
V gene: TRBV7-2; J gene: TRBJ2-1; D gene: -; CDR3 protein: CASSLDNEQFF; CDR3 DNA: TGTGCCAGCAGCTTAGACAATGAGCAGTTCTTC
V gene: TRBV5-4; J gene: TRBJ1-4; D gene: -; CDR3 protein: CASSDRSGRDEKLFF; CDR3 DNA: TGTGCCAGCAGCGATCGGTCAGGACGTGATGAAAAACTGTTTTTT
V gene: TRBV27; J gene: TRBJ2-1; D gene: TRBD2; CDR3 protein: CASSLSAGEHYNEQFF; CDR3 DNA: TGTGCCAGCAGTTTGTCCGCGGGAGAACACTACAATGAGCAGTTCTTC